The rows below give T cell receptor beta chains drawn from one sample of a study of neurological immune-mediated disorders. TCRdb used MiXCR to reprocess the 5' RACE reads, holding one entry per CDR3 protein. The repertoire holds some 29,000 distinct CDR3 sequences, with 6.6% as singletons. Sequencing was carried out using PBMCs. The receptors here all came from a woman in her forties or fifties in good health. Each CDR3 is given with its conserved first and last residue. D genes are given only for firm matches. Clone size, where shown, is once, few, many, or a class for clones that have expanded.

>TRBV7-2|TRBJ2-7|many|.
TGTGCCAGCAGCTTACCACCGAGCTACGAGCAGTACTTC
CASSLPPSYEQYF
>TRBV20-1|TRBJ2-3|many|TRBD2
TGCAGTGCTAGAGTCCCAGCGGGAGTGGTGGATACGCAGTATTTT
CSARVPAGVVDTQYF
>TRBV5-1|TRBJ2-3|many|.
TGCGCCAGCAGCTTAATGAGAGATACGCAGTATTTT
CASSLMRDTQYF
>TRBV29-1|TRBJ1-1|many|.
TGCAGCGTTGACCGAGGGTTTGGGAACACTGAAGCTTTCTTT
CSVDRGFGNTEAFF
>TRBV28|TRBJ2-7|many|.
TGTGCCAGCAGTTTTGAGTCAGTTCCTGCCTACGAGCAGTACTTC
CASSFESVPAYEQYF
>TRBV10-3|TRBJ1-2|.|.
TGTGCCATCAGTGAGTATGGCAGCTCCTATGGCTACACCTTC
CAISEYGSSYGYTF
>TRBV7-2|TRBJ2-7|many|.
TGTGCCAGCAGCTTCGATGACAGACGGGGCAACGAGCAGTACTTC
CASSFDDRRGNEQYF
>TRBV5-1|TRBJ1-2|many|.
TGCGCCAGCAGCCTGGACGGCCGGACGAGCGGCTACACCTTC
CASSLDGRTSGYTF
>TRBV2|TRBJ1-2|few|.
TGTGCCAGCAGTGACCTCTGGTACAGGGACTATGGCTACACCTTC
CASSDLWYRDYGYTF
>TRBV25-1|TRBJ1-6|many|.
TGTGCCAGCAGGCCCCCAGTCGGGTCCAGGGGATCACCCCTCCACTTT
CASRPPVGSRGSPLHF
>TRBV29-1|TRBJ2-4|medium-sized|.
TGCAGCGTCTTTCTAGCCAAAAACATTCAGTACTTC
CSVFLAKNIQYF
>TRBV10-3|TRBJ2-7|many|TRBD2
TGTGCCATCAGCGGGACTAGCGGTTACTACGAGCAGTACTTC
CAISGTSGYYEQYF
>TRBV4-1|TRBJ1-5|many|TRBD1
TGCGCCAGCAGCCTCGACAGGGGGAATCAGCCCCAGCATTTT
CASSLDRGNQPQHF
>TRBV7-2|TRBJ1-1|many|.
TGTGCCAGCAGCTTAGTACGGGGCAGCGAAGCTTTCTTT
CASSLVRGSEAFF
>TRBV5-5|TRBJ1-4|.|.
TGTGCCAGCAGCTACGGGCCCCTCGATAAAAAACTGTTTTTT
CASSYGPLDKKLFF
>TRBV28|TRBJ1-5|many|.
TGTGCCAGCAGTTTTGCGGATCGAAGCAATCAGCCCCAGCATTTT
CASSFADRSNQPQHF
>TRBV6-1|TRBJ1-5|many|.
TGTGCCAGCAGTGAAGCCAGGCCATATAGCAATCAGCCCCAGCATTTT
CASSEARPYSNQPQHF
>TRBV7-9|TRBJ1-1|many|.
TGTGCCAGCAGCTTAAGAGATACGGAGACTGAAGCTTTCTTT
CASSLRDTETEAFF
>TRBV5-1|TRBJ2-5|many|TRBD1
TGCGCCAGCAGCGTACAGGGGGCCCAAGAGACCCAGTACTTC
CASSVQGAQETQYF
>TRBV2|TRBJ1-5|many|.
TGTGCCAGCAGTACGGACATCGATCAGCCCCAGCATTTT
CASSTDIDQPQHF
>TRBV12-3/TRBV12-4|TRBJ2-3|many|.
TGTGCCAGCAGTTTCAGCGGCGGGGGCACAGATACGCAGTATTTT
CASSFSGGGTDTQYF
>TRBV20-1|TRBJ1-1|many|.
TGCAGTGCTAGCAGGTTGGTTAACACTGAAGCTTTCTTT
CSASRLVNTEAFF
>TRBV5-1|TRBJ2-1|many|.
TGCGCCAGCAGCCGGGGGTCAGTTTCCTACAATGAGCAGTTCTTC
CASSRGSVSYNEQFF
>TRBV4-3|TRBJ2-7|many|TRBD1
TGCGCCAGCAGCCCCGACAGGGTCGGGCTCTACTACGAGCAGTACTTC
CASSPDRVGLYYEQYF
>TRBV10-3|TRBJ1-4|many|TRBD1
TGTGCCATCAGATCGGACAGGACGAATGAAAAACTGTTTTTT
CAIRSDRTNEKLFF
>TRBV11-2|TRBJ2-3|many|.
TGTGCCAGCGGCCGGGACTGGAGCACAGATACGCAGTATTTT
CASGRDWSTDTQYF
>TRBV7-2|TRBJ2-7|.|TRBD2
TGTGCCAGCAGCTTAGCGGGTAGCGGGGGTCCCACAGAGCAGTACTTC
CASSLAGSGGPTEQYF
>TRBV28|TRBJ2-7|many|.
TGTGCCAGCAGAAGTACAAACACCTACGAGCAGTACTTC
CASRSTNTYEQYF
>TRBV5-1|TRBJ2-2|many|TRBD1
TGCGCCAGCAGCCCGGGGACAGGGTACACCGGGGAGCTGTTTTTT
CASSPGTGYTGELFF
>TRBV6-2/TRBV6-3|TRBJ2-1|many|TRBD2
TGTGCCAGCAGCTTTGGCGGGAGCTACAATGAGCAGTTCTTC
CASSFGGSYNEQFF
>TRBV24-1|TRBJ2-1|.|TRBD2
TGTGCCACCAGTGATTTCGGGGGGTTAGAGCAGTTCTTC
CATSDFGGLEQFF
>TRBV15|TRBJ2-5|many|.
TGTGCCACCAGCAGGGGAGAGCAAGAGACCCAGTACTTC
CATSRGEQETQYF
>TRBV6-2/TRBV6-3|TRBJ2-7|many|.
TGTGCCAGCAGTTACGGTCCCTACGAGCAGTACTTC
CASSYGPYEQYF
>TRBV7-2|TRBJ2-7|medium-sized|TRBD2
TGTGCCAGCAGCTTAAGGACTAGCGGAAGCTCCTACGAGCAGTACTTC
CASSLRTSGSSYEQYF
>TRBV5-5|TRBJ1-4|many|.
TGTGCCAGCAGGACTCAGGGCGTCGGAACTAATGAAAAACTGTTTTTT
CASRTQGVGTNEKLFF
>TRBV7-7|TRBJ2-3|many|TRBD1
TGTGCCAGCAGCTCGGACGGGGCAGGGGGTCCAGATACGCAGTATTTT
CASSSDGAGGPDTQYF
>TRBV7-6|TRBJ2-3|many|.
TGTGCCAGCAGCTTACGCGGATCCTACACAGATACGCAGTATTTT
CASSLRGSYTDTQYF
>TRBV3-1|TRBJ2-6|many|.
TGTGCCAGCAGCCAAGATTTTGGGGCCTACTCTGGGGCCAACGTCCTGACTTTC
CASSQDFGAYSGANVLTF
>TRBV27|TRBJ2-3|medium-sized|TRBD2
TGTGCCAGCTGCCGGGGAGGGCCAGGCGCAGATACGCAGTATTTT
CASCRGGPGADTQYF
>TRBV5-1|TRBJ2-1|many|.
TGCGCCAGCAGCTTGGGGGGCCTCCGAAGTGAGCAGTTCTTC
CASSLGGLRSEQFF
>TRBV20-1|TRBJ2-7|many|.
TGCAGTGCTAGCCCTATGACAGCCTATAACGAGCAGTACTTC
CSASPMTAYNEQYF
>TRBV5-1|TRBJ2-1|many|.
TGCGCCAGCAGCCGGCTCCCCGGGTCGGAGCAGTTCTTC
CASSRLPGSEQFF
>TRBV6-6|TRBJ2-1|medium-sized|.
TGTGCCAGCAGAGCAGGTTACAATGAGCAGTTCTTC
CASRAGYNEQFF
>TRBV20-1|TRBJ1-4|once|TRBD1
TGCAGTGCTAGAGATCGTATCAGGGGGAATGAAAAACTGTTTTTT
CSARDRIRGNEKLFF
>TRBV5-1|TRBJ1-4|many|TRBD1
TGCGCCAGCAGTTCGGGACAGGGGGGCTATCGGACTAATGAAAAACTGTTTTTT
CASSSGQGGYRTNEKLFF
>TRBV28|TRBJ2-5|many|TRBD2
TGTGCCAGCAGTCGGGCGGGGGGGGGAGAGACCCAGTACTTC
CASSRAGGGETQYF
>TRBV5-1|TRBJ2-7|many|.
TGCGCCAGCAGCTTGGAATACGCCTACTTCGAGCAGTACTTC
CASSLEYAYFEQYF
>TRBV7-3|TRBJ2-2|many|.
TGTGCCAGCAGCTTAACTGAGGCGTCCGGGGAGCTGTTTTTT
CASSLTEASGELFF
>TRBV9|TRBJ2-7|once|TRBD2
TGTGCCAGCAGCGCGGGGGGGGGAGTCCTCTCCTACGAGCAGTACTTC
CASSAGGGVLSYEQYF
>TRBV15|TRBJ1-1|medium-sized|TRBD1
TGTGCCACCAGCAGAAGTAAGGGGGCGTACACTGAAGCTTTCTTT
CATSRSKGAYTEAFF
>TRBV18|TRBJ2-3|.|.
TGTGCCAGCTCACCGCTCAAGGATACGCAGTATTTT
CASSPLKDTQYF
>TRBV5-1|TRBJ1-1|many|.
TGCGCCAGCAGCTTATTTACCGGGCCTAACACTGAAGCTTTCTTT
CASSLFTGPNTEAFF
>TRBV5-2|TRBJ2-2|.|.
TGTGCCATGGGCCCCGGGGAGCTGTTTTTT
CAMGPGELFF
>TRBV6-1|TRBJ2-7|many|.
TGTGCCAGCAGGCTGAACAGGGTCGGTCCCTACGAGCAGTACTTC
CASRLNRVGPYEQYF
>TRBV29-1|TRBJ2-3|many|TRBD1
TGCAGCGTCAACCAGGGGGCGCAGGGAGATACGCAGTATTTT
CSVNQGAQGDTQYF
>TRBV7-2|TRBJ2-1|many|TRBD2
TGTGCCAGCAGCTTAGGGACTAGCGGGAGGGTGAATGAGCAGTTCTTC
CASSLGTSGRVNEQFF
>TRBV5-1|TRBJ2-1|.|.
TGCGCCAGCACCAGGGACAAGTCGTCCGACAATGAGCAGTTCTTC
CASTRDKSSDNEQFF
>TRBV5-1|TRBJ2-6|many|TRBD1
TGCGCCAGCAGCGGCGGGACAGGCGTTGCTGGGGCCAACGTCCTGACTTTC
CASSGGTGVAGANVLTF
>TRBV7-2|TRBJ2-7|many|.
TGTGCCAGCAGCTCCCCCAGGCGGAGGGGGCGATCCTACGAGCAGTACTTC
CASSSPRRRGRSYEQYF
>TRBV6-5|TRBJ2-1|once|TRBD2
TGTGCCAGCAGTCGGAACCCGGGACTAGCGGAGTTCTTC
CASSRNPGLAEFF